This T cell receptor beta chain was sequenced in a study of beta chain features in type 1 diabetes. General study findings and limits: Type 1 diabetes patients had moderately but significantly shorter TCRB CDR3s in all four CD4+ subsets.

Sequencing targeted expressed TCRB transcripts, as all isolated RNA had been reverse transcribed. This table comes from immunoSEQ multiplex PCR, and its TCRdb copy is limited to in-frame clones, with some not included. The sample shows 110,000 to 150,000 clones, approximately 10% of them seen only once. Only one heparinised blood draw was taken per donor, and its volume averaged approximately 100 mL. Sorting produced populations that all topped 95% purity. As for this clone: Its antigen is not known. The sample carries other DNA sequences with the same CDR3.

The origin of this receptor is a woman aged 35 to 49 in good health. The sample consisted of central memory CD4+ T cells from blood.

The chain's CDR3 is CSVGGGAGETQYF. CDR3 nucleotide sequence: TGCAGCGTTGGCGGGGGGGCCGGGGAGACCCAGTACTTC. This chain uses TRBV29-1 with TRBJ2-5; 9 nucleotides line up with TRBD2. V lost 4 bases, J lost 5 bases, and 5 bases stayed unmatched. The CDR3 covers 13 residues. Germline-derived CDR1 and CDR2 are SQVTM and ANQGSEA.